The 25 T cell receptor beta chains given below trace back to one sample, sequenced in a study of brain T cells in children with intractable seizures. Data came from immunoSEQ multiplex PCR; TCRdb stores just in-frame clones and leaves some out. The top ten clones hold 1.5% of a sample with 80,000 or so clones, 85% to 95% of them seen once. The sample consisted of peripheral blood, taken at surgery. The receptors derive from a boy younger than two with tuberous sclerosis and intractable seizures.

The chain links TRBV5-8 to TRBJ2-5; D is unclear. V was trimmed by 0 bases and J by 5 bases, leaving 14 bases between them. The CDR3 has 15 amino acids. Germline V gene data show CDR1 as SGHTS and CDR2 as YDEGEE. The CDR3 is CASSLDRLGSETQYF. As DNA, the CDR3 is TGTGCCAGCAGCTTGGATAGATTAGGGTCGGAGACCCAGTACTTC.

The chain recombines TRBV5-1 with TRBJ2-7, with D hard to call. The CDR3 contains 13 residues. Between the trimmed V and J ends, which lost 2 bases and 2 bases, there was a span of 8 bases. Germline V gene lookup returns CDR1 SGHRS and CDR2 YFSETQ. The CDR3 nucleotides are TGCGCCAGCAGCTTTTATTCCCCCTACGAGCAGTACTTC. This gives the protein CASSFYSPYEQYF.

The J gene is TRBJ2-1, the V gene TRBV24-1; 9 nucleotides line up with TRBD1. V gave up 4 bases and J gave up 5 bases; unmatched junction bases: 8. The germline CDR1 and CDR2 sequences are KGHDR and SFDVKD. There are 16 residues in the CDR3. The CDR3 coding sequence is TGTGCCACCAGTGACCCCGGGACAGGGCTAAACAATGAGCAGTTCTTC. It translates to CATSDPGTGLNNEQFF.

The chain uses TRBV5-5 and TRBJ1-6; D is unresolved. The CDR3 is 12 amino acids. Trimming shortened V by 4 bases and J by 14 bases, and 13 bases separated the two germline ends. Germline V gene lookup returns CDR1 SGHKS and CDR2 YYEKEE (reference sequence). This CDR3 reads CASSPSYEALHF. CDR3 nucleotide sequence: TGTGCCAGCAGCCCTTCCTATGAGGCCCTCCACTTT.

The chain has TRBV6-4 and TRBJ2-3; 8 nucleotides agree with TRBD2. This CDR3 has 14 residues. The J segment lost 1 base and the V segment lost 4 bases, leaving 1 base of the junction unmatched. Per the germline V gene, CDR1 is MRHNA and CDR2 is SNTAGT. CDR3 residues: CASSAGGGTDTQYF. DNA of the CDR3: TGTGCCAGCAGTGCGGGGGGGGGCACAGATACGCAGTATTTT.

The gene calls are TRBV7-2 and TRBJ2-3; D is unresolved. Trimming removed 4 bases at V and 2 bases at J, with 10 bases between. CDR3 length: 14 residues. Looked up from germline, CDR1 is SGHTA and CDR2 is FQGNSA. The CDR3 spells CASSSYLSTDTQYF. The CDR3 bases are TGTGCCAGCAGCTCCTACTTGTCCACAGATACGCAGTATTTT. The full variable domain, its missing parts supplied by reference TRBV7-2 and TRBJ2-3, is GAGVSQSPSNKVTEKGKDVELRCDPISGHTALYWYRQSLGQGLEFLIYFQGNSAPDKSGLPSDRFSAERTGGSVSTLTIQRTQQEDSAVYLCASSSYLSTDTQYFGPGTRLTVL.

This rearrangement joins TRBV9 to TRBJ2-7; 9 bases fit TRBD2. Germline V gene lookup returns CDR1 SGDLS and CDR2 YYNGEE. The CDR3 has 15 amino acids. Trimming took 5 bases from V and 8 from J; bases not matched to a gene: 14. The CDR3 sequence: CASSPEAGGWNKQYF. The CDR3 DNA reads TGTGCCAGCAGTCCCGAAGCGGGAGGATGGAACAAGCAGTACTTC.

This clone was observed a single time. The chain employs TRBV27 and TRBJ1-5; D ambiguous. The CDR3 extends over 14 amino acids. V lost 3 bases, J lost 3 bases, and 9 bases lay in between. Per germline, CDR1 MNHEY and CDR2 SMNVEV (reference sequence). The CDR3 loop reads CASSLTGSNQPQHF. CDR3 bases: TGTGCCAGCAGTTTGACGGGTTCCAATCAGCCCCAGCATTTT.

The V call is TRBV7-3, the J call TRBJ2-4, with 13 nucleotides matching TRBD2. Germline V gives CDR1 SGHTA, CDR2 FQGTGA. After removal of 2 bases from V and 0 bases from J, the junction contained 10 bases not matched to a gene. The CDR3 runs to 20 residues. CDR3 protein: CASSLYWTSGGQLAKNIQYF. The CDR3 DNA reads TGTGCCAGCAGCTTATATTGGACTAGCGGGGGTCAACTAGCCAAAAACATTCAGTACTTC.

The chain employs TRBV5-1 and TRBJ2-1; 11 bases map to TRBD2. Unmatched junction bases numbered 13, after V lost 4 bases and J lost 7 bases. This CDR3 contains 17 residues. Germline CDR1 reads SGHRS; CDR2 reads YFSETQ. DNA of the CDR3: TGCGCCAGCAGCACTCTTCCACTAGCGGGAGAAGGAAATGAGCAGTTCTTC. Encoded protein: CASSTLPLAGEGNEQFF.

This clone was seen a handful of times. The V and J genes are TRBV19 and TRBJ1-1, with 8 bases that match TRBD1. The CDR3 extends over 13 amino acids. V gave up 8 bases and J gave up 1 base; unmatched junction bases: 3. Germline-derived CDR1 and CDR2 are LNHDA and SQIVND (reference sequence). The CDR3 coding sequence is TGTGCCAGTGCGGACAGGGCGAACACTGAAGCTTTCTTT. Amino acid sequence: CASADRANTEAFF. Drawing the rest from reference TRBV19 and TRBJ1-1, the complete variable domain is DGGITQSPKYLFRKEGQNVTLSCEQNLNHDAMYWYRQDPGQGLRLIYYSQIVNDFQKGDIAEGYSVSREKKESFPLTVTSAQKNPTAFYLCASADRANTEAFFGQGTRLTVV.

The gene calls are TRBV6-5 and TRBJ2-7; possibly TRBD2 for D (6 bases). The CDR3 length is 16 residues. Germline loops: CDR1 MNHEY, CDR2 SVGAGI. V lost 0 bases to trimming and J lost 3 bases, with 15 bases between them. The CDR3 DNA follows: TGTGCCAGCAGTTACTCGGCGGGACGCACCATCTACGAGCAGTACTTC. Residues: CASSYSAGRTIYEQYF.

The J gene is TRBJ1-5, the V gene TRBV19; D may be TRBD1 (6 bases). The V and J ends lost 1 base and 7 bases respectively, with 14 bases between them. There are 15 residues in the CDR3. Germline V lookup: CDR1 LNHDA, CDR2 SQIVND (reference sequence). The CDR3 nucleotides read TGTGCCAGTAGTATAGCTGCAGGGGATCAACAGCCCCAGCATTTT. Protein sequence: CASSIAAGDQQPQHF.

This clone was seen once. J is TRBJ1-2 and V is TRBV25-1; 7 bases line up with TRBD1. Per germline, CDR1 MGHDK and CDR2 SYGVNS. V lost 10 bases, J lost 6 bases, and 5 bases stayed unmatched. The CDR3 contains 11 residues. For the CDR3, the DNA is TGTGCCACTCCGACAGGGCATGGCTACACCTTC. Encoded protein: CATPTGHGYTF.

The chain is built from TRBV5-5 and TRBJ2-1, with TRBD2 as a possible D gene (6 bases). Germline assignment: CDR1 SGHKS and CDR2 YYEKEE (reference sequence). Trimming cost V 0 bases and J 8 bases, with 9 bases left between them. This CDR3 has 13 amino acids. DNA for the CDR3: TGTGCCAGCAGCTTGGGACTAGGCTATGAGCAGTTCTTC. Protein: CASSLGLGYEQFF.

The chain employs TRBV7-8 and TRBJ1-2, with D possibly being TRBD1 (5 bases). CDR3 length: 15 residues. Germline V gene sequence: CDR1 SGHVS, CDR2 FQNEAQ. V lost 4 bases, J lost 5 bases, and 17 bases lay in between. The CDR3 nucleotides read TGTGCCAGCAGCTCCATGGGGCAGGAGTCGTATGGCTACACCTTC. The encoded protein is CASSSMGQESYGYTF.

This sequence joins TRBV4-1 and TRBJ2-1, with 8 nucleotides matching TRBD1. Trimming took 0 bases from V and 6 from J; bases not matched to a gene: 4. This CDR3 spans 15 amino acids. In germline, CDR1 is MGHRA, CDR2 YSYEKL. The CDR3 coding sequence is TGCGCCAGCAGCCAAGAGGGACAGGTCATCAATGAGCAGTTCTTC. Amino acids: CASSQEGQVINEQFF.

This chain joins TRBV30 and TRBJ2-3; D unresolved. Germline V lookup: CDR1 GTSNPN, CDR2 SVGIG (reference sequence). This CDR3 comprises 11 residues. V was pared by 0 bases and J by 4 bases, with 2 bases between. The chain's CDR3 is CAWSVPDTQYF. The CDR3 DNA sequence: TGTGCCTGGAGTGTACCAGATACGCAGTATTTT. Looking up the rest from reference TRBV30 and TRBJ2-3 gives the full variable domain: SQTIHQWPATLVQPVGSPLSLECTVEGTSNPNLYWYRQAAGRGLQLLFYSVGIGQISSEVPQNLSASRPQDRQFILSSKKLLLSDSGFYLCAWSVPDTQYFGPGTRLTVL.

The chain joins TRBV5-3 to TRBJ2-3; either TRBD1 or TRBD2 may supply D (5 bases each). TRBV5-3 qualifies as an ORF whose function is uncertain. V was trimmed by 10 bases and J by 1 base, leaving 19 bases between them. CDR3 size: 15 residues. This CDR3 is CAGWGSIKGTDTQYF. The DNA of the CDR3 is TGTGCCGGTTGGGGGAGTATCAAAGGCACAGATACGCAGTATTTT.

This clone was seen only a few times. The chain links TRBV6-6 to TRBJ1-1; 7 bases match TRBD1. V was pared by 9 bases and J by 1 base, with 5 bases of the junction left unmatched. The CDR3 totals 13 residues. In germline, CDR1 is MNHNY, CDR2 SVGAGI (reference sequence). The CDR3 loop reads CASQGQRNTEAFF. For the CDR3, the DNA is TGTGCCAGTCAGGGACAGAGGAACACTGAAGCTTTCTTT.

Worth noting for this clone: Its ends do not fully match the called genes, so a read error is possible. The V and J genes are TRBV5-1 and TRBJ2-3, with D maybe TRBD1 (6 bases). This CDR3 has 18 amino acids. Germline CDR1 reads SGHRS; CDR2 reads YFSETQ. This chain's CDR3 is CASSLFSDSLSSTNTQYF. The CDR3 bases are TGCGCCAGCAGCTTGTTTTCGGACAGCCTCTCTAGCACAAATACGCAGTATTTT.

The V call is TRBV9, the J call TRBJ2-5; 7 nucleotides line up with TRBD2. Losses at the gene ends were 0 bases for V and 5 bases for J; bases not matched to a gene: 7. The CDR3 is made up of 15 amino acids. Germline V gene sequence: CDR1 SGDLS, CDR2 YYNGEE. In DNA, the CDR3 is TGTGCCAGCAGCGTAGTTTACGGGGAGGGGGAGACCCAGTACTTC. This gives the protein CASSVVYGEGETQYF.

The chain uses TRBV12-3 or TRBV12-4 and TRBJ1-1; D remains unclear. This CDR3 comprises 13 residues. Trimming removed 1 base from V and 6 bases from J, with 9 bases in between. The CDR3 DNA is TGTGCCAGCAGTTTAGTGGGCAGCGCTGAAGCTTTCTTT. Encoded protein: CASSLVGSAEAFF.

This clone came up once. The chain has TRBV5-1 and TRBJ1-2; no clear D gene. Germline-derived CDR1 and CDR2 are SGHRS and YFSETQ. Trimming shortened V by 0 bases and J by 0 bases, and 9 bases separated the two germline ends. The CDR3 has 15 residues. The CDR3 region is CASSLALETNYGYTF. CDR3 bases: TGCGCCAGCAGCTTGGCCTTGGAGACTAACTATGGCTACACCTTC.

The chain links TRBV29-1 to TRBJ2-5; 11 bases are a match to TRBD1. This CDR3 is built from 12 residues. CDR1 and CDR2 from the germline V gene are SQVTM and ANQGSEA. V lost 6 bases and J lost 3; bases outside the gene matches: 0. For the CDR3, the DNA is TGCAGCGTGGGACAGGGGGAAGAGACCCAGTACTTC. Amino acids: CSVGQGEETQYF.